Reported below is one TCR beta chain. Method: immunoSEQ multiplex PCR; TCRdb's copy keeps in-frame clones and lacks some. The repertoire holds over 200,000 clones, with approximately 80% as singletons. V lost 3 bases and J lost 0, with 8 bases in between. CDR1 and CDR2 (germline): KGHSH, LQKENI. CDR3 length: 14 residues. This sample was included in a study of control samples from healthy donors and cancer patients. The chain carries TRBV18 and TRBJ2-5, with D perhaps TRBD2 (6 bases). Material: PBMCs. The TCR sequence derives from a woman aged 60-70 years with lung cancer. Written as DNA, the CDR3 is TGTGCCAGCTCACCCCGGGGGAACCAAGAGACCCAGTACTTC. As protein: CASSPRGNQETQYF.